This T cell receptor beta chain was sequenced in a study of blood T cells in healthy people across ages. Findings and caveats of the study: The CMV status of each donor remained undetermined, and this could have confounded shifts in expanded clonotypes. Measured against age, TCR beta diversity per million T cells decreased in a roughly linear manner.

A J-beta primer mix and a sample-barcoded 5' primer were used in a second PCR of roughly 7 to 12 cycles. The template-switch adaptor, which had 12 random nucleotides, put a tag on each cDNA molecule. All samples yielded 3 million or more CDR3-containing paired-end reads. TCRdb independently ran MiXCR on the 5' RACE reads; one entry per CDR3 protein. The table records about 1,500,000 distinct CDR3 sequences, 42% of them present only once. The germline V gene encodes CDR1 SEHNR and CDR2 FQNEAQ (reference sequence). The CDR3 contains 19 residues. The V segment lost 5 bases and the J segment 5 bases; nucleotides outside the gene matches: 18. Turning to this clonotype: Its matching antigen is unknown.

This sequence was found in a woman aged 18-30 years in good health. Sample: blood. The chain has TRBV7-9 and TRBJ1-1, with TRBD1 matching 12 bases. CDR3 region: CASSARSGDRGRVRTEAFF. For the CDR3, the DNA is TGTGCCAGCAGCGCTCGCTCAGGGGACAGGGGGCGAGTGAGGACTGAAGCTTTCTTT.